The present TCR beta chain was sequenced within a study of tumor-infiltrating lymphocytes in primary liver carcinoma. Taking about 19-31 mg of unsorted bulk tissue, the authors co-extracted RNA and DNA. Surgical resection was the treatment these patients received for primary liver carcinoma. Chronic HBV infection, untreated so far, was present in the patients. About this clonotype: The target antigen is unknown. At one end, the junction sequence differs from germline, possibly due to a read error.

Broader study findings: A small share of top clones, only about 7-24%, was found in all five tumor regions. Significantly greater top-250-clone fractions characterized tumors relative to blood (p = 0.039).

From 450 to 600 ng total RNA, TCR beta cDNA was generated with a primer in the constant region. Each TCR beta library was derived from three nested multiplex PCR rounds that employed slightly modified ARM-PCR. TRBV1-TRBV30 forward primers and a C-beta reverse primer were used in the first two PCR rounds, which each ran for around 10 cycles. Using its own MiXCR run on the multiplex PCR reads, TCRdb lists one record per CDR3 protein. The sample consists of 150,000 to 200,000 distinct CDR3 sequences, around 85% of them appearing once. The germline gives CDR1 SQVTM, CDR2 ANQGSEA. The length of the CDR3 is 15 residues.

The sequencing input was tumor tissue from primary liver carcinoma. The sequence came from a man aged 35 to 55 with primary liver carcinoma and hepatitis B virus infection. The chain carries TRBV29-1 and TRBJ1-1, with D unclear. In nucleotides, the CDR3 is TGCAGCGGGGCCCTAGGTTGGGCCATGAACTCTGAAACTTTCTTC. Translating it yields CSGALGWAMNSETFF. Full variable domain (remainder filled in from reference TRBV29-1 and TRBJ1-1): SAVISQKPSRDICQRGTSLTIQCQVDSQVTMMFWYRQQPGQSLTLIATANQGSEATYESGFVIDKFPISRPNLTFSTLTVSNMSPEDSSIYLCSGALGWAMNSETFFGQGTRLTVV.